This is a list of T cell receptor beta chains from one sample in a study of T cell changes during pregnancy in multiple sclerosis. The table came from immunoSEQ multiplex PCR; TCRdb's copy has only in-frame clones and leaves some out. The table shows 85,000 to 95,000 clones, with about nine tenths occurring only once. The sample consisted of peripheral blood, taken after pregnancy. These receptor sequences come from a female donor in good health, enrolled as a control in a pregnancy study. Both conserved end residues are part of each CDR3. The D gene is left open where the match is weak.

CDR3aa | CDR3nt | v_gene | d_gene | j_gene
CASSLLAGFYNEQFF | TGTGCCAGCAGCTTGCTAGCGGGGTTTTACAATGAGCAGTTCTTC | TRBV7-9 | TRBD2 | TRBJ2-1
CAWTARVATNEKLFF | TGTGCCTGGACGGCCCGGGTTGCAACTAATGAAAAACTGTTTTTT | TRBV30 | NA | TRBJ1-4
CASSLGGTQYF | TGTGCCAGCAGTTTAGGAGGGACCCAGTACTTC | TRBV27 | NA | TRBJ2-5
CASSQEAGNTEAFF | TGCGCCAGCAGCCAAGAAGCAGGTAACACTGAAGCTTTCTTT | TRBV4-1 | NA | TRBJ1-1
CASSDRTYNEQFF | TGTGCCAGCAGTGACAGAACATACAATGAGCAGTTCTTC | TRBV2 | NA | TRBJ2-1
CASTPGDSRYGYTF | TGTGCCAGCACCCCGGGGGATTCCCGCTATGGCTACACCTTC | TRBV5-8 | NA | TRBJ1-2
CASSRPTLNLQETQYF | TGTGCCAGCAGCCGACCCACACTAAACCTCCAAGAGACCCAGTACTTC | TRBV5-4 | NA | TRBJ2-5
CASNSGGRISDTQYF | TGTGCCAGCAACAGCGGGGGGCGGATATCGGATACGCAGTATTTT | TRBV9 | TRBD2 | TRBJ2-3
CASSVTGITGELFF | TGTGCCAGCAGCGTAACGGGGATCACCGGGGAGCTGTTTTTT | TRBV9 | NA | TRBJ2-2
CASSLPGSQPQHF | TGTGCCAGCAGTTTACCGGGTAGCCAGCCCCAGCATTTT | TRBV28 | NA | TRBJ1-5
CASSEWGEDRQYF | TGTGCCAGCAGCGAGTGGGGGGAGGACCGCCAGTACTTC | TRBV7-9 | NA | TRBJ2-5
CASSLGALSSYNSPLHF | TGTGCCAGCAGCTTGGGGGCCCTGAGCTCCTATAATTCACCCCTCCACTTT | TRBV5-6 | NA | TRBJ1-6
CASSLVGVLGNEQFF | TGTGCCAGCAGTTTAGTAGGGGTACTCGGCAATGAGCAGTTCTTC | TRBV27 | NA | TRBJ2-1
CASSLGQGPSYGYTF | TGTGCCAGCAGCTTGGGACAGGGCCCTAGCTATGGCTACACCTTC | TRBV7-3 | TRBD1 | TRBJ1-2